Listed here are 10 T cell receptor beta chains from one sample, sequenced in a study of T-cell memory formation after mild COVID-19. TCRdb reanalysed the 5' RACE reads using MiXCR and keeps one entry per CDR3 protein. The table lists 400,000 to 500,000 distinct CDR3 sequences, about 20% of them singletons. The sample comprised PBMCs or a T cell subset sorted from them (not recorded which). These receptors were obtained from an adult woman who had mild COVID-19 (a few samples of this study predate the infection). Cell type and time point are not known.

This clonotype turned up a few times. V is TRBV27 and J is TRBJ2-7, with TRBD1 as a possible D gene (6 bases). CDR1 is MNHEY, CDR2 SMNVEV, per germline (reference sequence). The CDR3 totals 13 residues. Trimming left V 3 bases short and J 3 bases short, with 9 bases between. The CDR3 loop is CASSFQGRYEQYF. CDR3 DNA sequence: TGTGCCAGCAGTTTTCAGGGGCGCTACGAGCAGTACTTC.

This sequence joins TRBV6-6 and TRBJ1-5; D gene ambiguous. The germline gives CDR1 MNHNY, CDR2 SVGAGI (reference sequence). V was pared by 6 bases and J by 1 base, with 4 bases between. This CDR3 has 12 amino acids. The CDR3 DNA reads TGTGCCAGCAGGGGGAGCAATCAGCCCCAGCATTTT. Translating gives CASRGSNQPQHF.

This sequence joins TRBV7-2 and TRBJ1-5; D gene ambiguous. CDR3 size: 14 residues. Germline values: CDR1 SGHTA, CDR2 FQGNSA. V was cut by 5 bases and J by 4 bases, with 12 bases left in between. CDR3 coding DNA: TGTGCCAGCAGCCCCGATGGTGGAAATCAGCCCCAGCATTTT. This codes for CASSPDGGNQPQHF.

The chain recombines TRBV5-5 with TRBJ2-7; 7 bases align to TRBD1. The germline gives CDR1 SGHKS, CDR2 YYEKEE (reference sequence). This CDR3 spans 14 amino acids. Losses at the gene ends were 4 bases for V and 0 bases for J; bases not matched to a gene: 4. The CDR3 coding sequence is TGTGCCAGCAGCCTGACAGGGACCTCCTACGAGCAGTACTTC. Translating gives CASSLTGTSYEQYF.

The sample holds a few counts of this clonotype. The CDR3 DNA reads TGCAGTGCTAGTGTGGGGGCCATCTCCTCTGGGGCCAACGTCCTGACTTTC. This translates into CSASVGAISSGANVLTF. The rearrangement joins TRBV20-1 to TRBJ2-6; D is perhaps TRBD1 (6 bases). The germline V gene has CDR1 DFQATT and CDR2 SNEGSKA (reference sequence). The CDR3 extends over 17 amino acids. Trimming cost V 3 bases and J 0 bases, with 15 bases left between them.

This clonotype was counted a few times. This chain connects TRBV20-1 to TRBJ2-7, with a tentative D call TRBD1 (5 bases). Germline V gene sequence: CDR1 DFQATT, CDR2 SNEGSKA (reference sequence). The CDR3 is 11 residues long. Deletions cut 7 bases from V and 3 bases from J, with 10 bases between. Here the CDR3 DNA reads TGCAGTGGTCGCAGGGACTACGAGCAGTACTTC. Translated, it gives CSGRRDYEQYF.

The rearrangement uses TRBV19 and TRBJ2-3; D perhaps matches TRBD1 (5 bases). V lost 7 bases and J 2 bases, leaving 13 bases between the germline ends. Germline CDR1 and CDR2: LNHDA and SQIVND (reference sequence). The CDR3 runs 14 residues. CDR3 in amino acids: CASTWGRTTDTQYF. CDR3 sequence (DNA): TGTGCCAGTACTTGGGGCAGAACCACAGATACGCAGTATTTT.

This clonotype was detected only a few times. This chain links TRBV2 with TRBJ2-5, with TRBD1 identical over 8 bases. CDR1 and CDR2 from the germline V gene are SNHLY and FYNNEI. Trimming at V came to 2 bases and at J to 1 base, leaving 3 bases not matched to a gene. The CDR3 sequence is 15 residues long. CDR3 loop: CASSEPGTGQETQYF. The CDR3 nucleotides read TGTGCCAGCAGTGAACCGGGGACAGGCCAAGAGACCCAGTACTTC.

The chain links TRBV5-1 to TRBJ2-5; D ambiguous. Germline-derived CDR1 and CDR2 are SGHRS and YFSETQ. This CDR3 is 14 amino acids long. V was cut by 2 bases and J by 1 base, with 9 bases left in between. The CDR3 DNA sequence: TGCGCCAGCAGCTTCGGGCAGATCCAAGAGACCCAGTACTTC. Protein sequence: CASSFGQIQETQYF.

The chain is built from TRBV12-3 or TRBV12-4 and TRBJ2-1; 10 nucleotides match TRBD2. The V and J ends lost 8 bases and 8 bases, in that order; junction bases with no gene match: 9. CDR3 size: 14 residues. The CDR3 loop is CASVISGGADEQFF. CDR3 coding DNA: TGTGCCAGCGTTATAAGCGGGGGGGCCGATGAGCAGTTCTTC.